This T cell receptor (beta chain) stems from a study of blood T cell repertoires in COVID-19. The overall study: Collection of acute and convalescent COVID-19 samples took place in the United States, Italy and Spain. From T cells, B-cell-depleted T cells, or PBMCs came the material, which was cDNA or gDNA.

This CDR3 has 16 residues. V was pared by 5 bases and J by 2 bases, with 16 bases between. Per germline, CDR1 MNHEY and CDR2 SMNVEV (reference sequence). In the original processing: Amplification with reference gene primers provided the estimates of nucleated cell counts. Sequencing was performed with immunoSEQ multiplex PCR; in TCRdb, only in-frame clones are kept and a portion is missing. Clonal size and the V and J genes are those of that table, whereas D and trimming came from the DNA. The repertoire holds about 190,000 clones, with 80% to 85% as singletons. The TCR sequence derives from a woman under 40 with acute or convalescent COVID-19. V gene TRBV27 combines with J gene TRBJ1-5; a weak D match, TRBD1 (5 bases). What was sequenced was peripheral blood. The CDR3 bases are TGTGCCAGCAGTCGCCAGGGCTCTACACGCAATCAGCCCCAGCATTTT. Protein: CASSRQGSTRNQPQHF.